These 19 T cell receptor beta chains were sequenced from one sample in a study of response to subunit inactivated influenza vaccine. MiXCR, applied by TCRdb to the RT-PCR reads, yields one record per CDR3 protein. The data contain hundreds of thousands of distinct CDR3 sequences, 18% of them singletons. Sequencing used PBMCs from blood, obtained more than 4 days after vaccination. Source of these receptors: a man aged 45-65 years who received an inactivated influenza vaccine.

This clonotype has more than one count but fewer than ten. V gene TRBV5-1 combines with J gene TRBJ2-7; TRBD1 is a possible D gene (5 bases). This CDR3 is 15 amino acids long. V lost 0 bases, J lost 2 bases, and 12 bases lay in between. CDR1 SGHRS and CDR2 YFSETQ come from the germline V gene. The CDR3 region is CASSLVQGWAYEQYF. The CDR3 bases are TGCGCCAGCAGCTTGGTGCAGGGTTGGGCCTACGAGCAGTACTTC.

The sample holds a few counts of this clonotype. CDR3 coding DNA: TGTGCCAGCAGTTACATCGCGGGGACTGAAGCTTTCTTT. Its protein product is CASSYIAGTEAFF. The J gene is TRBJ1-1, the V gene TRBV6-5, with D unresolved. Per germline, CDR1 MNHEY and CDR2 SVGAGI. The CDR3 has 13 residues. The germline V and J ends were trimmed by 2 bases and 5 bases, with 9 bases remaining between them.

This clonotype showed up many times. The rearrangement uses TRBV20-1 and TRBJ2-7, with 10 bases that match TRBD2. The germline CDR1 and CDR2 sequences are DFQATT and SNEGSKA (reference sequence). The trim removed 3 bases at V and 3 bases at J, leaving 5 bases unmatched. The CDR3 is 14 residues long. CDR3 residues: CSASPSGRGYEQYF. The CDR3 nucleotides read TGCAGTGCTAGTCCTAGCGGGAGAGGCTACGAGCAGTACTTC.

The chain uses TRBV7-2 and TRBJ1-5; 9 bases are a match to TRBD1. V shed 7 bases, J shed 6 bases, and the junction held 10 bases outside the gene matches. The CDR3 length is 15 residues. The germline gives CDR1 SGHTA, CDR2 FQGNSA. The CDR3 is CASTSGQGPSQPQHF. CDR3 DNA sequence: TGTGCCAGCACCTCAGGACAGGGGCCGAGTCAGCCCCAGCATTTT.

There are a few counts of this clonotype. This rearrangement joins TRBV5-5 to TRBJ1-2; tentatively, D is TRBD1 (6 bases). The germline V gene has CDR1 SGHKS and CDR2 YYEKEE (reference sequence). This CDR3 is 15 amino acids long. The V end lost 0 bases, the J end lost 8 bases, and 17 bases lay between the germline ends. The CDR3 nucleotides read TGTGCCAGCAGCTTGGCCGATCGCAGGGGAGAAGGCTACACCTTC. Translation: CASSLADRRGEGYTF.

This chain's CDR3 is CASSLTPSRGLMDTQYF. CDR3 nucleotide sequence: TGTGCCAGCAGCTTAACGCCCTCGCGGGGGCTAATGGATACGCAGTATTTT. The chain is built from TRBV7-3 and TRBJ2-3, with D perhaps TRBD2 (7 bases). Germline V lookup: CDR1 SGHTA, CDR2 FQGTGA. Between the trimmed V and J ends, which lost 0 bases and 6 bases, there was a span of 19 bases. There are 17 residues in the CDR3.

A few counts support this clonotype. This chain joins TRBV12-3 or TRBV12-4 and TRBJ2-5; 10 bases match TRBD2. V was pared by 4 bases and J by 1 base, with 3 bases of the junction left unmatched. The CDR3 extends over 15 amino acids. CDR3 nucleotides: TGTGCCAGCAGTTCCGGACTAGCGGTCCAAGAGACCCAGTACTTC. It codes for CASSSGLAVQETQYF.

The V gene is TRBV5-1, the J gene TRBJ2-7; 8 nucleotides agree with TRBD2. V trimming: 1 base; J trimming: 4 bases; junction bases outside the gene matches: 4. The CDR3 contains 14 residues. Germline V gene data show CDR1 as SGHRS and CDR2 as YFSETQ. This CDR3 reads CASSLNPSGYEQYF. Written as DNA, the CDR3 is TGCGCCAGCAGCTTGAATCCTAGCGGGTACGAGCAGTACTTC.

The sample holds a few counts of this clonotype. V is TRBV9 and J is TRBJ2-5, with 8 bases aligning to TRBD2. The junction had 10 bases not matched to a gene; V was cut back by 0 bases and J by 3 bases. The CDR3 sequence is 17 residues long. CDR1 is SGDLS, CDR2 YYNGEE, per germline. The CDR3 coding sequence is TGTGCCAGCAGCGTAGGGGAACGGGAGGGCCTGAAAGAGACCCAGTACTTC. It codes for CASSVGEREGLKETQYF.

The genes are TRBV4-3 and TRBJ1-1; weak D call: TRBD1 (6 bases). The V end was cut by 3 bases, the J end by 1 base, with 15 bases between. This CDR3 is built from 16 residues. Per germline, CDR1 LGHNA and CDR2 YSLEER. CDR3 bases: TGCGCCAGCAGCCAGATAGTACAGGGCAGGAACACTGAAGCTTTCTTT. It codes for CASSQIVQGRNTEAFF.

This clonotype was detected a few times. The chain joins TRBV7-3 to TRBJ2-1; D gene ambiguous. Trimming removed 0 bases from V and 0 bases from J, with 9 bases in between. CDR3 length: 16 amino acids. CDR1 and CDR2 from the germline V gene are SGHTA and FQGTGA. The CDR3 protein is CASSLTRASSYNEQFF. CDR3 in DNA: TGTGCCAGCAGCTTAACTAGGGCTAGCTCCTACAATGAGCAGTTCTTC.

The CDR3 loop reads CASSPPSGGGIEAFF. The CDR3 nucleotides read TGTGCCAGCAGTCCCCCCTCCGGGGGGGGAATAGAAGCTTTCTTT. The chain couples TRBV12-3 or TRBV12-4 to TRBJ1-1, with D possibly matching TRBD1 (5 bases). Trimming shortened V by 5 bases and J by 8 bases, and 21 bases separated the two germline ends. This CDR3 has 15 amino acids.

Regarding this clonotype: A much larger clone sits a single nucleotide away, making a read error possible. V and J are TRBV11-2 and TRBJ2-3; D gene uncertain. Germline CDR1 and CDR2: SGHAT and FQNNGV. The CDR3 is 16 amino acids. CDR3 in amino acids: CATSLEAGSSTDTQYF. CDR3 DNA: TGTGCCACCAGCTTAGAGGCAGGATCTAGCACAGATACGCAGTATTTT.

The rearrangement links TRBV28 to TRBJ1-2; D unresolved. CDR3 size: 12 residues. Trimming shortened V by 4 bases and J by 9 bases, and 12 bases separated the two germline ends. Looked up from germline, CDR1 is MDHEN and CDR2 is SYDVKM. Here the CDR3 reads CASSWERRSYTF. The CDR3 DNA reads as TGTGCCAGCAGTTGGGAGAGGAGGAGCTACACCTTC.

This clonotype was seen a handful of times. The chain joins TRBV20-1 to TRBJ2-1; 11 nucleotides align to TRBD2. With V trimmed by 0 bases and J by 4 bases, 8 bases remained unmatched. CDR1 DFQATT and CDR2 SNEGSKA come from the germline V gene (reference sequence). The CDR3 extends over 17 amino acids. This chain's CDR3 is CSAREVAGTSGYNEQFF. The CDR3 DNA reads TGCAGTGCTAGAGAGGTTGCCGGGACTAGCGGATACAATGAGCAGTTCTTC.

This clonotype was observed a single time. The genes are TRBV27 and TRBJ1-1; tentative D call: TRBD1 (5 bases). Trimming took 3 bases from V and 7 from J, leaving 15 bases between them. Germline V gene lookup returns CDR1 MNHEY and CDR2 SMNVEV (reference sequence). This CDR3 region has 14 residues. DNA for the CDR3: TGTGCCAGCAGTTTGGGGGGAGGGGTGGGTGAAGCTTTCTTT. Its protein product is CASSLGGGVGEAFF.

The chain is built from TRBV18 and TRBJ2-5, with D hard to call. CDR3 length equals 14 residues. Germline V gene sequence: CDR1 KGHSH, CDR2 LQKENI. Trimming removed 1 base at V and 5 bases at J, with 11 bases between. Here the CDR3 reads CASSPRSVGETQYF. In DNA, the CDR3 is TGTGCCAGCTCACCACGGTCCGTCGGGGAGACCCAGTACTTC.

The sample holds a few counts of this clonotype. This chain links TRBV29-1 with TRBJ2-5; D may be TRBD2 (5 bases). This CDR3 has 14 residues. The germline V gene has CDR1 SQVTM and CDR2 ANQGSEA. V lost 7 bases and J lost 4, with 19 bases in between. The CDR3 coding sequence is TGCAGCGCTGTAAGGGCGTCGGGGAGAGAGACCCAGTACTTC. This sequence encodes CSAVRASGRETQYF.

This clonotype was picked up many times. The chain links TRBV5-1 to TRBJ2-3; possibly TRBD1 for D (5 bases). CDR1 and CDR2 (germline): SGHRS, YFSETQ. CDR3 length: 13 residues. V shed 3 bases and J shed 4 bases, with 9 bases lying between them. Here the CDR3 DNA reads TGCGCCAGCAGCTCCCCCAGGGCAGATACGCAGTATTTT. Its translation: CASSSPRADTQYF. Variable domain in full (rest from reference TRBV5-1 and TRBJ2-3): KAGVTQTPRYLIKTRGQQVTLSCSPISGHRSVSWYQQTPGQGLQFLFEYFSETQRNKGNFPGRFSGRQFSNSRSEMNVSTLELGDSALYLCASSSPRADTQYFGPGTRLTVL.